This T cell receptor (beta chain) was retrieved from a study of blood T cell repertoires in COVID-19. On the study more broadly: The origin of the acute and convalescent COVID-19 samples was the United States, Italy and Spain.

This CDR3 contains 14 residues. V lost 0 bases, J lost 5 bases, and 10 bases lay in between. Germline V gene sequence: CDR1 SEHNR, CDR2 FQNEAQ (reference sequence). Assay: immunoSEQ multiplex PCR; the TCRdb copy retains only in-frame clones and omits some. Here the sample spans 270,000 or so clones, roughly 85% being singletons. The chain uses TRBV7-9 and TRBJ2-5; possible D gene TRBD2, 5 bases. This receptor was identified in a human donor in a cohort sampled during active COVID-19. The sequencing sample was made of peripheral blood. CDR3 in amino acids: CASSLALGGETQYF. The CDR3 DNA is TGTGCCAGCAGCTTAGCGCTGGGCGGGGAGACCCAGTACTTC.